What follows are 30 T cell receptor beta chains derived from one specimen sequenced in a study of blood T cell repertoires in COVID-19. The data were produced by immunoSEQ multiplex PCR, yet TCRdb's version contains in-frame clones alone and is incomplete. The sample holds approximately 190,000 clones, around nine tenths seen once. Material: peripheral blood. Every receptor here comes from a man between 70 and 80 years old with active or convalescent COVID-19.

This rearrangement joins TRBV7-9 to TRBJ2-3; 8 bases are a match to TRBD1. Germline V gives CDR1 SEHNR, CDR2 FQNEAQ (reference sequence). The CDR3 contains 15 residues. V was clipped by 3 bases and J by 1 base; unmatched bases: 3. The CDR3: CASSLETGGTDTQYF. CDR3 nucleotides: TGTGCCAGCAGCTTGGAGACAGGGGGCACAGATACGCAGTATTTT. The full variable domain, its missing parts supplied by reference TRBV7-9 and TRBJ2-3, is DTGVSQNPRHKITKRGQNVTFRCDPISEHNRLYWYRQTLGQGPEFLTYFQNEAQLEKSRLLSDRFSAERPKGSFSTLEIQRTEQGDSAMYLCASSLETGGTDTQYFGPGTRLTVL.

The chain uses TRBV6-4 and TRBJ2-2; TRBD1 aligns across 11 bases. Germline CDR1 MRHNA, CDR2 SNTAGT. The CDR3 is 17 amino acids. J was trimmed by 0 bases and V by 2 bases; bases with no gene match: 2. CDR3 nucleotides: TGTGCCAGCAGTGACGTGGGACAGGGGGCGAACACCGGGGAGCTGTTTTTT. Translating it yields CASSDVGQGANTGELFF.

A remark on this clone: Other DNA sequences of this sample code for an identical CDR3. The chain recombines TRBV12-3 or TRBV12-4 with TRBJ2-3; no definite D call. The ends were cut back, 5 bases at V and 2 bases at J, with 2 bases in the middle. CDR3 length: 11 amino acids. In nucleotides, the CDR3 is TGTGCCAGCAGTCTCACAGATACGCAGTATTTT. The encoded protein is CASSLTDTQYF.

The chain has TRBV9 and TRBJ2-5; a weak D match, TRBD2 (6 bases). V was cut by 3 bases and J by 2 bases, with 14 bases left in between. CDR3 length: 15 residues. Per the germline V gene, CDR1 is SGDLS and CDR2 is YYNGEE. CDR3 region: CASSATSGGQETQYF. In nucleotides, the CDR3 is TGTGCCAGCAGCGCGACTAGTGGGGGGCAAGAGACCCAGTACTTC.

The chain links TRBV5-7 to TRBJ2-5, with 13 bases identical to TRBD2. TRBV5-7 is noted as an ORF with a role that remains uncertain. The J segment lost 6 bases and the V segment lost 7 bases, leaving 9 bases of the junction unmatched. CDR3 length equals 15 residues. CDR3 loop: CASGGLAGVEQTQYF. CDR3 DNA sequence: TGTGCCAGCGGCGGACTAGCGGGAGTTGAACAGACCCAGTACTTC.

This clone has just one count. This rearrangement joins TRBV28 to TRBJ1-1, with TRBD1 matching 9 bases. Germline V lookup: CDR1 MDHEN, CDR2 SYDVKM. The CDR3 is 13 residues long. The J segment lost 4 bases and the V segment lost 8 bases, leaving 5 bases of the junction unmatched. CDR3 sequence reads: CASGTGRSTEAFF. As DNA, the CDR3 is TGTGCCAGCGGGACAGGGAGGTCCACTGAAGCTTTCTTT.

The chain carries TRBV28 and TRBJ2-3, with 11 bases fitting TRBD2. The length of the CDR3 is 17 residues. From germline, CDR1 is MDHEN and CDR2 SYDVKM. Unmatched junction bases numbered 9, after V lost 2 bases and J lost 5 bases. CDR3 coding DNA: TGTGCCAGCAGTTTAACCTCTAGCGGGAGGTTCGGAGATACGCAGTATTTT. Translating it yields CASSLTSSGRFGDTQYF.

This chain connects TRBV5-1 to TRBJ1-6, with 8 nucleotides matching TRBD1. The V gene end was trimmed by 0 bases and the J gene end by 6 bases; junction bases not matched to a gene: 5. The CDR3 sequence is 16 residues long. CDR1 is SGHRS, CDR2 YFSETQ, per germline. CDR3 protein: CASSLATGAGNSPLHF. DNA for the CDR3: TGCGCCAGCAGCTTGGCGACAGGGGCTGGTAATTCACCCCTCCACTTT. Complete variable domain (other parts from reference TRBV5-1 and TRBJ1-6): KAGVTQTPRYLIKTRGQQVTLSCSPISGHRSVSWYQQTPGQGLQFLFEYFSETQRNKGNFPGRFSGRQFSNSRSEMNVSTLELGDSALYLCASSLATGAGNSPLHFGNGTRLTVT.

As concerns this clone: Other DNA variants within this sample encode the same CDR3. V gene TRBV11-2 combines with J gene TRBJ2-4; possibly TRBD2 for D (5 bases). This CDR3 is built from 14 residues. Per the germline V gene, CDR1 is SGHAT and CDR2 is FQNNGV. The V gene lost 5 bases and the J gene lost 0 bases, with 8 bases spanning the gap. Written as DNA, the CDR3 is TGTGCCAGCAGCCTCGGGGTAGCCAAAAACATTCAGTACTTC. Protein product: CASSLGVAKNIQYF.

V usage is TRBV19 and J usage is TRBJ1-6; TRBD1 matches 8 bases. V lost 2 bases to trimming and J lost 15 bases; unmatched junction nucleotides: 15. Germline CDR1 LNHDA, CDR2 SQIVND (reference sequence). The CDR3 has 16 residues. For the CDR3, the DNA is TGTGCCAGTAGTATACTTTCCGGGACAGGATACAATCTCCTCCACTTT. Protein product: CASSILSGTGYNLLHF. The full variable domain, completed using reference TRBV19 and TRBJ1-6, is DGGITQSPKYLFRKEGQNVTLSCEQNLNHDAMYWYRQDPGQGLRLIYYSQIVNDFQKGDIAEGYSVSREKKESFPLTVTSAQKNPTAFYLCASSILSGTGYNLLHFGNGTRLTVT.

Only a few counts were recorded for this clone. The CDR3, as DNA: TGTGCCAGCAGCCGGACCGGGACAGGGATGGGTGGCACTGAAGCTTTCTTT. This sequence encodes CASSRTGTGMGGTEAFF. This sequence joins TRBV5-6 and TRBJ1-1; TRBD1 agrees at 9 bases. Losses at the gene ends were 4 bases for V and 4 bases for J; bases not matched to a gene: 14. Germline V gene data show CDR1 as SGHDT and CDR2 as YYEEEE. CDR3 length equals 17 residues.

The chain has TRBV30 and TRBJ1-1; no definite D call. V gave up 4 bases and J gave up 10 bases, with 13 bases separating them. Germline CDR1 is GTSNPN and CDR2 is SVGIG (reference sequence). CDR3 length equals 11 residues. The CDR3 protein is CAWNNVAVAFF. Here the CDR3 DNA reads TGTGCCTGGAATAATGTGGCAGTAGCTTTCTTT.

This clone was observed a single time. The rearrangement links TRBV19 to TRBJ1-4; TRBD1 might be the D (6 bases). This CDR3 has 13 amino acids. With 3 bases removed from V and 6 bases from J, the gap between germline ends came to 8 bases. CDR1 and CDR2 from the germline V gene are LNHDA and SQIVND (reference sequence). The CDR3 DNA reads TGTGCCAGTAGTATCAACAGGGATGAAAAACTGTTTTTT. Translating it yields CASSINRDEKLFF.

CDR3 nucleotides: TGCGCCAGCAGCCAAGGGACTAGCGGGGGCTACAATGAGCAGTTCTTC. Translation gives CASSQGTSGGYNEQFF. The chain uses TRBV5-1 and TRBJ2-1; 14 bases are a match to TRBD2. CDR1 is SGHRS, CDR2 YFSETQ, per germline. The CDR3 is 16 residues long. The junction had 3 bases not matched to a gene; V was cut back by 4 bases and J by 3 bases.

This clone came up many times. This chain links TRBV3-1 (or the pseudogene TRBV3-2) with TRBJ2-3, with D perhaps TRBD2 (7 bases). The CDR3 sequence is 12 residues long. V lost 8 bases, J lost 5 bases, and 11 bases lay in between. CDR1 is LGHDT and CDR2 is YNNKEL in the germline V gene (reference sequence). CDR3 amino acids: CASWGGGDTQYF. CDR3 sequence (DNA): TGTGCCAGCTGGGGGGGCGGAGATACGCAGTATTTT.

The chain employs TRBV5-1 and TRBJ1-5, with 7 bases fitting TRBD1. V dropped 4 bases and J dropped 6; count of bases not matched to a gene: 7. This CDR3 is 14 amino acids long. Germline lookup yields CDR1 SGHRS and CDR2 YFSETQ. The CDR3 region has the DNA TGCGCCAGCAGCATAGGGGACAGAACTCAGCCCCAGCATTTT. Amino acid sequence: CASSIGDRTQPQHF.

The chain is built from TRBV27 and TRBJ2-5; D gene uncertain. Germline lookup yields CDR1 MNHEY and CDR2 SMNVEV (reference sequence). Trimming removed 4 bases at V and 6 bases at J, with 12 bases between. CDR3 size: 13 residues. The CDR3 is CASSSGPGKTQYF. CDR3 nucleotides: TGTGCCAGCAGTTCGGGTCCCGGAAAGACCCAGTACTTC.

The genes are TRBV28 and TRBJ2-6; perhaps TRBD2 as D (5 bases). The CDR3 totals 16 residues. The V gene lost 4 bases and the J gene lost 2 bases, with 12 bases spanning the gap. Germline CDR1 and CDR2: MDHEN and SYDVKM. Here the CDR3 DNA reads TGTGCCAGCAGTTGGCACGGGGTTGCTGGGGCCAACGTCCTGACTTTC. Encoded protein: CASSWHGVAGANVLTF.

This clone appeared a few times. The CDR3 is CASSVEARVETQYF. CDR3 DNA: TGTGCCAGCAGCGTAGAAGCCAGGGTGGAGACCCAGTACTTC. This rearrangement joins TRBV9 to TRBJ2-5, with D possibly being TRBD1 (5 bases). CDR3 size: 14 residues. V shed 0 bases and J shed 5 bases, with 11 bases lying between them. Looked up from germline, CDR1 is SGDLS and CDR2 is YYNGEE.

This chain joins TRBV18 and TRBJ2-7; a weak D match, TRBD2 (5 bases). Germline V gene data show CDR1 as KGHSH and CDR2 as LQKENI. This CDR3 comprises 12 residues. Trimming left V 3 bases short and J 3 bases short, with 6 bases between. The CDR3 DNA follows: TGTGCCAGCTCACCTACTAGCTACGAGCAGTACTTC. Its translation: CASSPTSYEQYF.

The chain couples TRBV30 to TRBJ2-1; TRBD2 agrees at 11 bases. Germline CDR1 and CDR2: GTSNPN and SVGIG (reference sequence). CDR3 length: 16 residues. V shed 3 bases, J shed 7 bases, and the junction held 11 bases outside the gene matches. The CDR3 nucleotides are TGTGCCTGGAGCGCCCGATCTAGCGGGGGGTCAAATGAGCAGTTCTTC. Residues: CAWSARSSGGSNEQFF. The complete variable domain, with remaining parts taken from reference TRBV30 and TRBJ2-1, reads SQTIHQWPATLVQPVGSPLSLECTVEGTSNPNLYWYRQAAGRGLQLLFYSVGIGQISSEVPQNLSASRPQDRQFILSSKKLLLSDSGFYLCAWSARSSGGSNEQFFGPGTRLTVL.

The chain combines TRBV6-4 with TRBJ2-1; 9 nucleotides agree with TRBD2. The V and J ends lost 6 bases and 1 base, in that order; junction bases with no gene match: 4. The CDR3 loop spans 15 amino acids. Looked up from germline, CDR1 is MRHNA and CDR2 is SNTAGT. For the CDR3, the DNA is TGTGCCAGCAGCTCGCGGGAGGGATCCTACAATGAGCAGTTCTTC. Protein: CASSSREGSYNEQFF.

The J gene is TRBJ1-6, the V gene TRBV28; D perhaps matches TRBD1 (6 bases). Trimming pared 4 bases from V and 6 bases from J, leaving 16 bases between. CDR1 is MDHEN and CDR2 is SYDVKM in the germline V gene. The CDR3 totals 16 residues. CDR3 in amino acids: CASSSMAGAGNSPLHF. The DNA of the CDR3 is TGTGCCAGCAGTTCAATGGCAGGGGCCGGTAATTCACCCCTCCACTTT.

This clone was seen once. The V gene is TRBV10-2, the J gene TRBJ1-2; TRBD1 agrees at 8 bases. The V segment lost 3 bases and the J segment 8 bases; nucleotides outside the gene matches: 11. Germline V gene sequence: CDR1 WSHSY, CDR2 SAAADI. The CDR3 totals 15 residues. CDR3 nucleotides: TGCGCCAGCAGTGAAGTCCCAGGGGGCCCGGACGGCTACACCTTC. Translating gives CASSEVPGGPDGYTF.

This clone was seen a few times. The chain links TRBV29-1 to TRBJ1-2; 10 positions match TRBD1. Trimming took 6 bases from V and 7 from J; bases not matched to a gene: 8. The CDR3 sequence is 13 residues long. Germline assignment: CDR1 SQVTM and CDR2 ANQGSEA. The CDR3 is CSVPGDRGFGYTF. As DNA, the CDR3 is TGCAGCGTCCCCGGGGACAGGGGTTTTGGCTACACCTTC. The full variable domain, rest sourced from reference TRBV29-1 and TRBJ1-2, is SAVISQKPSRDICQRGTSLTIQCQVDSQVTMMFWYRQQPGQSLTLIATANQGSEATYESGFVIDKFPISRPNLTFSTLTVSNMSPEDSSIYLCSVPGDRGFGYTFGSGTRLTVV.

The chain is built from TRBV30 and TRBJ2-3; a weak D match, TRBD2 (5 bases). This CDR3 contains 14 residues. CDR1 GTSNPN and CDR2 SVGIG come from the germline V gene (reference sequence). V shed 0 bases and J shed 6 bases, with 13 bases lying between them. The CDR3 is CAWSVWVSGDTQYF. CDR3 nucleotide sequence: TGTGCCTGGAGTGTATGGGTCTCGGGGGATACGCAGTATTTT. The variable domain in full, with the rest retrieved from reference TRBV30 and TRBJ2-3, is SQTIHQWPATLVQPVGSPLSLECTVEGTSNPNLYWYRQAAGRGLQLLFYSVGIGQISSEVPQNLSASRPQDRQFILSSKKLLLSDSGFYLCAWSVWVSGDTQYFGPGTRLTVL.

This clone was recorded only once. This sample includes further DNA sequences coding for the same CDR3. This chain joins TRBV6-5 and TRBJ2-1; TRBD1 matches 8 bases. The junction had 10 bases not matched to a gene; V was cut back by 2 bases and J by 10 bases. CDR3 length: 15 amino acids. CDR1 and CDR2 from the germline V gene are MNHEY and SVGAGI. CDR3 DNA sequence: TGTGCCAGCAGTTACGGGGCAGGGGGCTTCGACGAGCAGTTCTTC. Encoded protein: CASSYGAGGFDEQFF.

V usage is TRBV11-3 and J usage is TRBJ2-5; TRBD2 matches 8 bases. CDR3 length equals 13 residues. V gave up 5 bases and J gave up 5 bases; unmatched junction bases: 4. CDR1 SGHNT and CDR2 YENEEA come from the germline V gene. In DNA form, the CDR3 reads TGTGCCAGCAGCCCGGGCGGGGGGGAGACCCAGTACTTC. Its translation is CASSPGGGETQYF.

V is TRBV7-8 and J is TRBJ1-4; D might be TRBD1 (5 bases). Germline values: CDR1 SGHVS, CDR2 FQNEAQ. The germline V and J ends were trimmed by 5 bases and 2 bases, with 15 bases remaining between them. This CDR3 spans 16 amino acids. CDR3 coding DNA: TGTGCCAGCAGCCCGATAAGGGGTTATACTAATGAAAAACTGTTTTTT. As protein: CASSPIRGYTNEKLFF.

The V gene is TRBV7-2, the J gene TRBJ1-2; TRBD1 matches at 10 bases. Per germline, CDR1 SGHTA and CDR2 FQGNSA. This CDR3 has 14 amino acids. Trimming cost V 4 bases and J 8 bases; bases outside gene matches: 7. CDR3 in amino acids: CASSWQGQGNGYTF. In DNA form, the CDR3 reads TGTGCCAGCAGCTGGCAGGGACAGGGGAACGGCTACACCTTC.